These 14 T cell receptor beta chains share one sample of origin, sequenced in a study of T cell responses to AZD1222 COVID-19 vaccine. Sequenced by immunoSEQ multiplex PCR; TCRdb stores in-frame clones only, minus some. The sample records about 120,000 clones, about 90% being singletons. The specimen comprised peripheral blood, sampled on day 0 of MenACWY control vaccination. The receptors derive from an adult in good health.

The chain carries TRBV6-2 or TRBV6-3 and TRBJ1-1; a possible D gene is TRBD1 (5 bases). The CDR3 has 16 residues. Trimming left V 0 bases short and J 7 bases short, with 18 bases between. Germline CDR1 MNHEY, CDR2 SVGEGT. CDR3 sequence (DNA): TGTGCCAGCAGTTACTCGGCCCACGGGACGGGGGGTGAAGCTTTCTTT. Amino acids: CASSYSAHGTGGEAFF.

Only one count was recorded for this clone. In DNA, the CDR3 is TGTGCCAGCAAGGAGGACAGGGGCGAGGATACGCAGTATTTT. Its translation is CASKEDRGEDTQYF. The V call is TRBV2, the J call TRBJ2-3; 9 nucleotides line up with TRBD1. V was pared by 7 bases and J by 6 bases, with 8 bases of the junction left unmatched. Germline CDR1 reads SNHLY; CDR2 reads FYNNEI. This CDR3 contains 14 residues.

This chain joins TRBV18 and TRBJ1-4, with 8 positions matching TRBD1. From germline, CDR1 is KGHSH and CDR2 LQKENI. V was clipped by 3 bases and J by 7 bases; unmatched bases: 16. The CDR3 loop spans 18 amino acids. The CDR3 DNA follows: TGTGCCAGCTCACCCCAGCCGGGACAGGCCCGTTCGAGTGAAAAACTGTTTTTT. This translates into CASSPQPGQARSSEKLFF.

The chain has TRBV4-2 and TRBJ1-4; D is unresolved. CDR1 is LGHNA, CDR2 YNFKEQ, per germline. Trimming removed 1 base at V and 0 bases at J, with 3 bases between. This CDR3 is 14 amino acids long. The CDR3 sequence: CASSQGSTNEKLFF. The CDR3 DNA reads TGTGCCAGCAGCCAAGGGTCAACTAATGAAAAACTGTTTTTT.

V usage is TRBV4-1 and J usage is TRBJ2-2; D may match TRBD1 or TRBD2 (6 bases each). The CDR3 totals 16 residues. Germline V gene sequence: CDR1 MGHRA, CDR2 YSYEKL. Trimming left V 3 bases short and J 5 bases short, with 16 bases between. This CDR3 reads CASSHTPGGGTGELFF. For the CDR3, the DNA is TGCGCCAGCAGCCATACTCCCGGGGGCGGGACCGGGGAGCTGTTTTTT.

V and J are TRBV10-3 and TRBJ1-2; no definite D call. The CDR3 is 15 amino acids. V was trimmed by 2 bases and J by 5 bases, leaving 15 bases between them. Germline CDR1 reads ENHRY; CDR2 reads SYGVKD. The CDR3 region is CAISEPDLSIYGYTF. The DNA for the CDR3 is TGTGCCATCAGTGAGCCGGATTTATCGATATATGGCTACACCTTC.

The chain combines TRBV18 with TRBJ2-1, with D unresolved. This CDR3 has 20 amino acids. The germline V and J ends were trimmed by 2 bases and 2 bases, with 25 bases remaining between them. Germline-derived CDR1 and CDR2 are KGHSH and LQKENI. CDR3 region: CASSPSSRLSSGKAYNEQFF. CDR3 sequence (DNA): TGTGCCAGCTCACCATCGAGCAGGCTTAGTAGTGGGAAGGCCTACAATGAGCAGTTCTTC.

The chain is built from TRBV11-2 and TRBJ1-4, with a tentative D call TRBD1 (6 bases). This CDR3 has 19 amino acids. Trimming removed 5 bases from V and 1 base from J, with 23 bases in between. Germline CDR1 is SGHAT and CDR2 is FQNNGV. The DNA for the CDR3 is TGTGCCAGCAGCCATCGGGGCAGGGGTGTTTTGGGAACTAATGAAAAACTGTTTTTT. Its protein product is CASSHRGRGVLGTNEKLFF.

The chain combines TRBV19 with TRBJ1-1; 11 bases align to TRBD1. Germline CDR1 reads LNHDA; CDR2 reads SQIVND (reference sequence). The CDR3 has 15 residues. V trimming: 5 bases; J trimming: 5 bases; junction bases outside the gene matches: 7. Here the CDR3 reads CASSEPGQGVTEAFF. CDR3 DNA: TGTGCCAGTAGTGAACCGGGACAGGGGGTTACTGAAGCTTTCTTT.

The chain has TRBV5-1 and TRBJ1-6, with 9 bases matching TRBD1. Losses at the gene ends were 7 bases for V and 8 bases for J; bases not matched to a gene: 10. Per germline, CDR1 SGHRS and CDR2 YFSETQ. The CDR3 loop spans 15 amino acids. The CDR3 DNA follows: TGCGCCAGCGCACCGGGACAGGGTGGTTATTCACCCCTCCACTTT. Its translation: CASAPGQGGYSPLHF.

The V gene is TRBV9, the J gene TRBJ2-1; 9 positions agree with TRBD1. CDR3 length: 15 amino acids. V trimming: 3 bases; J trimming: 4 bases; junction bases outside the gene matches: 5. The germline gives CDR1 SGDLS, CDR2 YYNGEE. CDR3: CASSARTGEYNEQFF. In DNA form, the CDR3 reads TGTGCCAGCAGCGCCAGGACAGGGGAGTACAATGAGCAGTTCTTC.

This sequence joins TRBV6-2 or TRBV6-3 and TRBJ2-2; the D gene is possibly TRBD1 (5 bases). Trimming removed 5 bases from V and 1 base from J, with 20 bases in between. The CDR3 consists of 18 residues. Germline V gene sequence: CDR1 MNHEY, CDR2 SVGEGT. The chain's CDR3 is CASSPMGPAGLNTGELFF. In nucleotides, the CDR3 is TGTGCCAGCAGTCCGATGGGGCCAGCTGGCCTGAACACCGGGGAGCTGTTTTTT.

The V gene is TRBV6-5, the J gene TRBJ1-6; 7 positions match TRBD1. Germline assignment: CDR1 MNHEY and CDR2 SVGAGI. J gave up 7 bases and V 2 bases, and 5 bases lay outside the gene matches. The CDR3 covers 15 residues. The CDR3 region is CASSYDRVLNSPLHF. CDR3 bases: TGTGCCAGCAGTTACGACAGGGTCCTAAATTCACCCCTCCACTTT.

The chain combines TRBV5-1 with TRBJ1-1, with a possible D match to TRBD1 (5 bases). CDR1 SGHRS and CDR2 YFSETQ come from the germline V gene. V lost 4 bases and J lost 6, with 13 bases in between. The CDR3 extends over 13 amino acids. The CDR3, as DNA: TGCGCCAGCAGCGCCCGCGGGGACTCTGAAGCTTTCTTT. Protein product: CASSARGDSEAFF.